The T cell receptor beta chain described here comes from a study of shared clonotypes between healthy human individuals. Study-wide results and limits: Roughly 5% of naive CD4 clonotypes were shared across several donors. Generally, estimated richness proved larger in naive subsets than it did in memory subsets.

Generated by immunoSEQ multiplex PCR, the TCRdb table keeps only in-frame clones and is missing some. The data contain about 2.2 million clones, just under 95% of them seen just once; the ten biggest clones take up about 1.6%. Comment on this clone: Its antigen remains unidentified.

Only CD45RO-negative cells positively selected for CCR7 counted as naive CD8 cells, so terminally differentiated effector memory CD45RA+ cells were excluded. This receptor was obtained from a man younger than 35 in good health. Some clones in this sample may be carry-over from other donors' samples. The source material was naive CD8+ T cells from PBMCs.

The CDR3 region has the DNA TGTGCCAGTCAAGTAGACGTCTCTGGGGCCAACGTCCTGACTTTC. It is translated as CASQVDVSGANVLTF. This rearrangement joins TRBV19 to TRBJ2-6; unclear D gene. Between the trimmed V and J ends, which lost 8 bases and 0 bases, there was a span of 11 bases. There are 15 residues in the CDR3. Germline CDR1 reads LNHDA; CDR2 reads SQIVND (reference sequence).